The 29 T cell receptor beta chains listed next were all sequenced from one sample in a study of blood T cell repertoires in COVID-19 (dated by TCRdb to 2019 to 2021). Library prep was done by the immunoSEQ multiplex PCR assay. What TCRdb holds here is the immuneACCESS table cut down to in-frame rearrangements. Part of the clones is not present; checked against another copy, under half of the missing clones reflect an unresolved V gene, and the others are unexplained. Present in this sample are 70,000 or so clones, roughly 89% of which were seen just once. The ten most abundant clones make up approximately 0.59% of the sample. Sequencing was done on a sample of peripheral blood. The receptors were gathered from a man in his fifties or sixties with acute or convalescent COVID-19.

The rearrangement joins TRBV29-1 to TRBJ2-1; 15 bases are a match to TRBD2. Germline CDR1 and CDR2: SQVTM and ANQGSEA. The CDR3 runs to 13 residues. J was trimmed by 10 bases and V by 7 bases; bases with no gene match: 5. The CDR3: CSAGLAGGVEQFF. In nucleotides, the CDR3 is TGCAGCGCTGGACTAGCGGGAGGGGTAGAGCAGTTCTTC.

The genes are TRBV10-3 and TRBJ1-6; D gene uncertain. Germline V gene lookup returns CDR1 ENHRY and CDR2 SYGVKD. V dropped 1 base and J dropped 6 bases, with 7 bases sitting between them. This CDR3 is built from 14 residues. The CDR3 region has the DNA TGTGCCATCAGTGAGTACAGCCTTAATTCACCCCTCCACTTT. Translated: CAISEYSLNSPLHF.

This clone showed up just once. The chain's CDR3 is CASSPLVTTGELFF. CDR3 nucleotides: TGTGCCAGCAGCCCACTAGTTACCACCGGGGAGCTGTTTTTT. The chain joins TRBV6-5 to TRBJ2-2, with a tentative D call TRBD2 (5 bases). The CDR3 spans 14 residues. Germline V CDR1 and CDR2: MNHEY, SVGAGI. V shed 6 bases and J shed 4 bases, with 12 bases lying between them.

This chain links TRBV9 with TRBJ2-2; tentative D call: TRBD2 (5 bases). Germline CDR1 reads SGDLS; CDR2 reads YYNGEE. V was shortened by 0 bases and J by 1 base, with 13 bases between the two germline ends. The CDR3 is 17 amino acids. CDR3: CASSVVSGLMNTGELFF. CDR3 DNA: TGTGCCAGCAGCGTAGTATCGGGGTTGATGAACACCGGGGAGCTGTTTTTT.

The gene calls are TRBV18 and TRBJ2-1, with TRBD2 matching over 8 bases. CDR1 and CDR2 from the germline V gene are KGHSH and LQKENI. CDR3 length: 15 residues. V lost 2 bases and J lost 7; bases outside the gene matches: 7. The CDR3 DNA is TGTGCCAGCTCACCAATTAGCGGGACGCGGAATGAGCAGTTCTTC. Its translation is CASSPISGTRNEQFF.

The chain couples TRBV6-4 to TRBJ1-1; D not certain. This CDR3 spans 13 amino acids. Germline V gene lookup returns CDR1 MRHNA and CDR2 SNTAGT. V shed 3 bases and J shed 1 base, with 6 bases lying between them. The CDR3 DNA follows: TGTGCCAGCAGTGAATGGCAGAACACTGAAGCTTTCTTT. Translated: CASSEWQNTEAFF.

The V gene is TRBV28, the J gene TRBJ1-5; no clear D. V lost 6 bases and J 1 base, leaving 10 bases between the germline ends. The germline gives CDR1 MDHEN, CDR2 SYDVKM. The CDR3 sequence is 14 residues long. The CDR3 loop reads CASRTSLSNQPQHF. CDR3 bases: TGTGCCAGCAGAACTTCCCTGAGCAATCAGCCCCAGCATTTT.

The genes are TRBV7-3 and TRBJ2-3; perhaps TRBD2 as D (5 bases). The germline V gene encodes CDR1 SGHTA and CDR2 FQGTGA. The germline V and J ends were trimmed by 5 bases and 3 bases, with 12 bases remaining between them. The CDR3 covers 14 residues. The CDR3 loop reads CASSPILATDTQYF. For the CDR3, the DNA is TGTGCCAGCAGCCCGATCCTAGCTACAGATACGCAGTATTTT.

The rearrangement joins TRBV5-6 to TRBJ1-6; tentatively, D is TRBD1 (6 bases). This CDR3 is 15 amino acids long. Trimming cost V 2 bases and J 7 bases, with 13 bases left between them. CDR1 is SGHDT, CDR2 YYEEEE, per germline. CDR3 nucleotides: TGTGCCAGCAGCTTTAACCCGGACAGAAATTCACCCCTCCACTTT. Translating gives CASSFNPDRNSPLHF.

This chain links TRBV7-9 with TRBJ2-5; 9 nucleotides agree with TRBD1. Germline V gives CDR1 SEHNR, CDR2 FQNEAQ (reference sequence). V lost 5 bases to trimming and J lost 5 bases; unmatched junction nucleotides: 9. The CDR3 extends over 15 amino acids. Written as DNA, the CDR3 is TGTGCCAGCAGCGAAGGGACAGGGAACGCGGAGACCCAGTACTTC. As protein: CASSEGTGNAETQYF.

The genes are TRBV7-8 and TRBJ1-2, with no clear D. This CDR3 region has 13 residues. Per germline, CDR1 SGHVS and CDR2 FQNEAQ. The V and J ends lost 3 bases and 8 bases respectively, with 13 bases between them. The CDR3 sequence: CASSLEKSGGYTF. CDR3 nucleotides: TGTGCCAGCAGCTTGGAGAAATCTGGAGGCTACACCTTC.

The V gene is TRBV19, the J gene TRBJ1-2; a weak D match, TRBD1 (6 bases). Trimming stripped 3 bases from V and 2 bases from J, with 16 bases between. Germline V gene data show CDR1 as LNHDA and CDR2 as SQIVND (reference sequence). This CDR3 contains 16 residues. This chain's CDR3 is CASSIQLGQSNYGYTF. CDR3 nucleotides: TGTGCCAGTAGTATCCAACTCGGACAGTCAAACTATGGCTACACCTTC.

The chain recombines TRBV7-3 with TRBJ1-1, with D tentatively TRBD1 (6 bases). V was shortened by 4 bases and J by 7 bases, with 13 bases between the two germline ends. The CDR3 totals 13 residues. Germline loops: CDR1 SGHTA, CDR2 FQGTGA. CDR3 in amino acids: CASSSGGNYEAFF. The CDR3 nucleotides read TGTGCCAGCAGCTCGGGGGGCAATTATGAAGCTTTCTTT. Full variable domain (missing parts from reference TRBV7-3 and TRBJ1-1): GAGVSQTPSNKVTEKGKYVELRCDPISGHTALYWYRQSLGQGPEFLIYFQGTGAADDSGLPNDRFFAVRPEGSVSTLKIQRTERGDSAVYLCASSSGGNYEAFFGQGTRLTVV.

This chain joins TRBV20-1 and TRBJ2-3; D not resolved. The CDR3 has 11 residues. Deletions cut 5 bases from V and 4 bases from J, with 7 bases between. Germline V CDR1 and CDR2: DFQATT, SNEGSKA (reference sequence). CDR3: CSALSPDTQYF. CDR3 DNA: TGCAGTGCTCTCTCCCCAGATACGCAGTATTTT.

This clone was picked up one time. The chain has TRBV5-6 and TRBJ2-1; 15 bases fit TRBD2. The CDR3 runs to 19 residues. V shed 3 bases, J shed 6 bases, and the junction held 13 bases outside the gene matches. Germline CDR1 is SGHDT and CDR2 is YYEEEE. The CDR3 nucleotides are TGTGCCAGCAGCTGGGGAGTAACCGGGACTAGCGGGAGGCTCAATGAGCAGTTCTTC. Residues: CASSWGVTGTSGRLNEQFF.

The chain employs TRBV6-1 and TRBJ1-2; a possible D gene is TRBD1 (5 bases). Germline V lookup: CDR1 MNHNS, CDR2 SASEGT. This CDR3 contains 15 residues. With 2 bases removed from V and 4 bases from J, the gap between germline ends came to 14 bases. CDR3: CASSEWRGTPYGYTF. The CDR3 DNA reads as TGTGCCAGCAGTGAATGGAGGGGAACGCCCTATGGCTACACCTTC.

The chain has TRBV12-3 or TRBV12-4 and TRBJ2-3; possible D gene TRBD2, 5 bases. Between the trimmed V and J ends, which lost 8 bases and 5 bases, there was a span of 11 bases. The CDR3 contains 12 residues. CDR3 sequence: CASLRGKDTQYF. CDR3 bases: TGTGCCAGCTTACGGGGAAAAGATACGCAGTATTTT.

The chain uses TRBV9 and TRBJ2-7; maybe TRBD2 (5 bases). The CDR3 has 14 amino acids. Germline V gene lookup returns CDR1 SGDLS and CDR2 YYNGEE. V was shortened by 0 bases and J by 4 bases, with 11 bases between the two germline ends. The CDR3 loop reads CASSVGGLAYEQYF. Here the CDR3 DNA reads TGTGCCAGCAGCGTAGGTGGGTTAGCGTACGAGCAGTACTTC.

This clone was found once. At one of its ends the junction is not consistent with the germline gene, which may arise from a read error. The CDR3 bases are TGCGCCAGCAGTCAAGGGGCGTTCACTGAAGCTTTCTTT. Translation: CASSQGAFTEAFF. V and J are TRBV4-1 and TRBJ1-1; the D gene is possibly TRBD1 (5 bases). Looked up from germline, CDR1 is MGHRA and CDR2 is YSYEKL. CDR3 size: 13 residues.

Points on this clone: This sample also contains other DNA sequences that code for the same CDR3. The V and J genes are TRBV2 and TRBJ2-7; TRBD1 might be the D (5 bases). Looked up from germline, CDR1 is SNHLY and CDR2 is FYNNEI. Trimming stripped 6 bases from V and 2 bases from J, with 8 bases between. The CDR3 loop spans 12 amino acids. The CDR3 spells CASRGAAYEQYF. The CDR3 DNA follows: TGTGCCAGCAGAGGGGCAGCCTACGAGCAGTACTTC.

The chain has TRBV24-1 and TRBJ1-2; no firm D call. CDR1 is KGHDR, CDR2 SFDVKD, per germline. The CDR3 runs 18 residues. Trimming shortened V by 5 bases and J by 4 bases, and 25 bases separated the two germline ends. CDR3: CATSAHVPTSGNGYGYTF. For the CDR3, the DNA is TGTGCCACCAGTGCCCATGTCCCCACGTCGGGAAATGGCTATGGCTACACCTTC.

V and J are TRBV20-1 and TRBJ2-5, with D possibly being TRBD2 (6 bases). V was shortened by 3 bases and J by 4 bases, with 12 bases between the two germline ends. Germline-derived CDR1 and CDR2 are DFQATT and SNEGSKA (reference sequence). This CDR3 contains 13 residues. The CDR3 nucleotides read TGCAGTGCTAGTGGGCGGGGCTTAGAGACCCAGTACTTC. This encodes CSASGRGLETQYF.

The chain carries TRBV7-9 and TRBJ2-2; 11 nucleotides line up with TRBD2. In germline, CDR1 is SEHNR, CDR2 FQNEAQ (reference sequence). V shed 5 bases, J shed 7 bases, and the junction held 6 bases outside the gene matches. The CDR3 consists of 15 residues. The CDR3 here is CASSQTSGTVGELFF. The CDR3 DNA sequence: TGTGCCAGCAGCCAGACTAGCGGGACGGTCGGGGAGCTGTTTTTT.

This rearrangement joins TRBV7-6 to TRBJ2-3, with 8 bases fitting TRBD2. Unmatched junction bases numbered 9, after V lost 0 bases and J lost 7 bases. Per germline, CDR1 SGHVS and CDR2 FNYEAQ. The CDR3 has 16 residues. Here the CDR3 reads CASSLASSGGIYTQYF. The CDR3 nucleotides read TGTGCCAGCAGCTTAGCTTCCAGCGGGGGTATATATACGCAGTATTTT. The full variable domain, completed using reference TRBV7-6 and TRBJ2-3, is GAGVSQSPRYKVTKRGQDVALRCDPISGHVSLYWYRQALGQGPEFLTYFNYEAQQDKSGLPNDRFSAERPEGSISTLTIQRTEQRDSAMYRCASSLASSGGIYTQYFGPGTRLTVL.

The genes are TRBV19 and TRBJ2-7, with a tentative D call TRBD2 (6 bases). Germline V lookup: CDR1 LNHDA, CDR2 SQIVND (reference sequence). This CDR3 contains 14 residues. The ends were cut back, 1 base at V and 6 bases at J, with 13 bases in the middle. CDR3 DNA: TGTGCCAGTAGTATAGCGGGAGCTACATCCGAGCAGTACTTC. It specifies CASSIAGATSEQYF.

This rearrangement joins TRBV2 to TRBJ1-5, with D maybe TRBD1 (5 bases). This CDR3 spans 14 amino acids. V was shortened by 1 base and J by 3 bases, with 7 bases between the two germline ends. From germline, CDR1 is SNHLY and CDR2 FYNNEI. The DNA of the CDR3 is TGTGCCAGCAGTGAAGGGGACTTCAATCAGCCCCAGCATTTT. This sequence encodes CASSEGDFNQPQHF.

The rearrangement links TRBV5-4 to TRBJ2-5, with 11 bases lining up with TRBD1. This CDR3 is built from 15 residues. Germline loops: CDR1 SGHNT, CDR2 YYREEE (reference sequence). J gave up 7 bases and V 3 bases, and 8 bases lay outside the gene matches. The CDR3 sequence is CASSSWTGGRRTQYF. The CDR3 bases are TGTGCCAGCAGCTCCTGGACAGGGGGCAGAAGGACCCAGTACTTC. The full variable domain, completed using reference TRBV5-4 and TRBJ2-5, is ETGVTQSPTHLIKTRGQQVTLRCSSQSGHNTVSWYQQALGQGPQFIFQYYREEENGRGNFPPRFSGLQFPNYSSELNVNALELDDSALYLCASSSWTGGRRTQYFGPGTRLLVL.

A single count supports this clone. This chain uses TRBV28 with TRBJ1-1, with no clear D. The germline V gene encodes CDR1 MDHEN and CDR2 SYDVKM. The CDR3 contains 14 residues. V was pared by 1 base and J by 0 bases, with 6 bases between. In DNA form, the CDR3 reads TGTGCCAGCAGTTTATCCAGAATGAACACTGAAGCTTTCTTT. Translating it yields CASSLSRMNTEAFF.

The V gene is TRBV11-1, the J gene TRBJ2-1; 11 positions match TRBD1. From germline, CDR1 is SGHAT and CDR2 FQDESV (reference sequence). This CDR3 is 15 amino acids long. V was clipped by 6 bases and J by 5 bases; unmatched bases: 6. Here the CDR3 reads CASREDRGLNNEQFF. DNA of the CDR3: TGTGCCAGCAGGGAGGACAGGGGGCTAAACAATGAGCAGTTCTTC.